This TCR beta chain was captured by sequencing in a study of cytomegalovirus exposure and HLA in healthy donors (dated by TCRdb to the late 2010s). Looking at the study overall: An earlier analysis of about 530 of the donors reported over 250 Gb of sequence data and 117 million unique TCR beta sequences obtained from some 200 million T cells. Donor age, sex, ethnicity and CMV serostatus were collected together with the repertoire data. A later genetic analysis used genome-wide SNP genotypes for about 60% of the roughly 700 donors, treating that subset as a discovery cohort. Using immunosequencing, the study profiled T cell repertoires from approximately 700 subjects and related those repertoires to cytomegalovirus serostatus. Every discovery cohort repertoire had been produced on one sequencing platform. Both class I and class II loci were covered by HLA typing, at four-digit resolution. The study combined high-throughput TCR immunosequencing, statistical association of individual TCRs with disease status, and machine learning to predict cytomegalovirus infection status. The study aimed to test whether cataloging public T cell receptors could reveal signatures of past pathogen exposure. Roughly 5 DR-DQ haplotypes were treated as single units for association and clustering because of strong linkage in the cohort. The number of donors typed differed by locus, with roughly 629-640 for A, B, C, DRB1 and DQB1, approximately 500 for DQA1, about 610 for DPA1, and around 430 for DPB1. To study patterns of TCR occurrence, a later analysis re-analyzed previously published TCR beta repertoires from several hundred donors and added high-resolution HLA genotyping. Around 330 gigabases of sequencing data and around 90 million unique TCR sequences made up an early release that covered approximately 650 HLA-typed donors. An earlier analysis of several hundred of the donors applied high-throughput TCR beta sequencing to assess whether each TCR beta V gene segment acted as functional or pseudogenic. Rather than using new phenotypic data, the later analysis identified candidate immune exposures from TCR beta sequences and from how often those sequences occurred across donors. Among the approximately 430 genotyped donors, approximately 76% belonged to the genetic ancestry cluster associated with self-reported Caucasian donors. Among 398 genotyped donors of the cohort, an average of 235,054 unique TCR beta nucleotide sequences were sequenced per donor, roughly 18% of them non-productive. A separate validation cohort of over 95 different subjects was used in addition to the approximately 640-subject first cohort. On the study overall, not on this receptor specifically: Correlated functional status among segregating V segments might be attributable to linkage disequilibrium, but an unknown experimental factor could not be ruled out. Only TCR beta chains were sequenced in this cohort, and the absence of alpha or paired-chain data limited detectable features. Presence/absence analyses assumed roughly uniform sequencing depth across donors, an assumption that may not hold. The only immune exposure information available for the cohort was CMV serostatus. Assigning TCR associations to individual alleles was difficult when HLA alleles, especially DR and DQ, strongly co-occurred. An association between a missense DCLRE1C variant and V-gene and J-gene trimming of TCR beta chains was found in a later genetic analysis and replicated in an independent cohort. While some public TCRs were present in many individuals, most TCR sequences turned up only very rarely across donors. In a later analysis, TCR association rates were found to vary across HLA loci, with the most associated TCRs seen for DRB1 alleles and the fewest for HLA-C alleles. The 87-base-pair reads could not distinguish some IMGT-functional V segments, including TRBV6-2 and TRBV6-3, so those segments were excluded. The study gave a list of about 160 TCR beta chains associated with cytomegalovirus. The authors suggested that the approach could potentially be extended to other disease states and immunological phenotypes. A few of the identified cytomegalovirus-associated TCR beta chains were confirmed in vitro to be specific for cytomegalovirus antigens. A group of highly shared sequence variants was considered likely to be a technical artifact of the sequencing pipeline. A further reported finding was that TCR beta sequences accurately predicted the HLA-A and HLA-B alleles for most subjects in the first cohort. In a later analysis, HLA-associated TCR beta chains were found to be more clonally expanded and to have lower generation probabilities than equally common non-associated chains. Specific HLA alleles were associated with roughly 16,000 TCR beta sequences at a false discovery rate of 0.05 in a later analysis. According to a later analysis, parvovirus B19, influenza, CMV and Epstein-Barr virus appeared linked to several top co-occurrence clusters. Because HLA typing was missing for some donors at each locus, association tests included only the typed subset. The earlier analysis of fewer than 750 of the donors excluded 15 to 20 rarely observed V segments, including chromosome 9 orphons, because counts were too low. According to a later genetic analysis, donors in an Asian-associated ancestry cluster had fewer N-insertions in productive TCRs than the approximately 710-donor mean. In both the original and validation cohorts, the classifier was reported to diagnose cytomegalovirus status with high specificity and sensitivity. In an earlier analysis of approximately 590 of the donors, most TCR beta V segments appeared in productive rearrangements about 87% or about 30% of the time, broadly matching IMGT annotations. A later analysis found that most CMV-associated TCR beta chains appeared HLA-restricted, with HLA associations seemingly driven largely by CMV exposure.

With respect to this clone: Its antigen is still unknown.

The cohort was made up of 500 to 800 healthy bone marrow donors. All cohort members were sampled while nominally healthy, although unrecorded immune exposures were likely present. The donor tested CMV seronegative and was one of the 352 seronegative cohort members. Every donor gave a peripheral blood sample, and the peripheral blood mononuclear cells from that sample were used for TCR beta sequencing. Genomic DNA extraction from the blood cell samples was performed with the Qiagen DNeasy Blood Extraction Kit. The V end loses 6 bases and the J end loses 2 bases, and a stretch of 13 bases separates them. CDR1 and CDR2 are read off the germline V gene (reference sequence) as MNHNY and SVGAGI. The CDR3, cysteine through phenylalanine, is 14 amino acids long. This entry keeps only the CDR3 DNA: 42 bases, framed from base 1. Receptor amplification or capture employed the immunoSEQ multiplex PCR assay. For the multiplex PCR, a mixture combining 60 forward primers for TCR Vbeta segments and 13 reverse primers for TCR Jbeta segments was used. The CDR3 region of rearranged TCR beta genes was amplified from genomic DNA by a multiplex PCR assay. The amplified TCR beta libraries were sequenced on the Illumina HiSeq System as 87-base-pair reads. From the authors' description of their analysis: In a later analysis, 80 million or so unique TCR beta chains were counted across the roughly 670 repertoires, and roughly 11 million of these chains were shared by at least two donors. Raw reads were error-corrected and collapsed into unique sequences with a nearest-neighbor algorithm that merged closely related sequences to remove PCR and sequencing errors. V, D and J gene segments were assigned by aligning CDR3 sequences to IMGT reference sequences. For a sequence to be retained, a match of at least six nucleotides was required to both a V gene segment and a J gene segment. A rearrangement counted as productive if the CDR3 had no stop codons and remained in frame with V and J, and every other rearrangement counted as non-productive. Following IMGT convention, CDR3 was defined as the stretch from the second conserved V-encoded cysteine to the conserved J-encoded phenylalanine. The earlier analysis of about 610 of the donors excluded any sequence lacking an unambiguous match to a single V gene segment. An earlier analysis of several hundred of the donors called V segments functional above 56.7% productive rearrangements and segregating when the between-donor standard deviation exceeded 5%. To diagnose cytomegalovirus status from the catalog of TCR beta chain sequences, a statistical classification framework was built. A later analysis assigned V and J genes by comparing TCR nucleotide sequences with IMGT/GENE-DB human TR gene sequences. Using the TCRdist pipeline, a later analysis assigned CDR3 sequences along with most-parsimonious VDJ recombination scenarios. In a later analysis, each TCR beta chain was defined by its CDR3 amino acid sequence together with its V-gene family, and reads without a unique V-gene family were excluded. To address suspected cross-contamination and a sequencing artifact, a later analysis removed roughly 580 highly shared, low-generation-probability nucleotide sequences. In a later analysis, a clonal expansion index was calculated for each public chain from normalized within-repertoire ranks of inferred template counts. In a later analysis, generation probabilities were computed using a VDJ recombination model fitted to out-of-frame rearrangements, and the results were checked against IGoR. A later analysis scored TCR-TCR, TCR-HLA and TCR-CMV co-occurrence with hypergeometric tests, applying a repertoire-size bias correction to TCR pairs. A later analysis estimated false discovery rates by permuting HLA or CMV assignments 20 times. A later analysis grouped co-occurring TCRs with DBSCAN, adding TCRdist sequence similarity when clustering within HLA-allele-positive subsets. Repertoires with fewer than 30,000 or more than 120,000 public chains were left out of co-occurrence clustering, as were four to six repertoires with anomalous nucleotide sharing. TCRdb retrieved this table from immuneACCESS and kept in-frame rearrangements only. Not all clones are present; in checked studies, unresolved V genes account for under half, and no reason is known for the remainder. Clonal size and the V and J genes are those of that table, whereas D and trimming came from the DNA. This sample's table contains fewer than 85,000 clones. Approximately 4.2% of the sample rests with the top ten.

This sequence uses TRBV6-6 and TRBJ1-2; the D gene cannot be resolved reliably. Sequenced input: PBMCs. The clonotype originates from a man aged 25-45 years in good health and CMV-seronegative. The DNA is as follows: TGTGCCAGCAGCCCCCGGGAAGGGAACTATGGCTACACCTTC. Translation gives CASSPREGNYGYTF.